One TCR beta chain is described in this entry. Its target is not known. This record belongs to a study of response to subunit inactivated influenza vaccine. The study's findings and limits: Each seasonal flu vaccination may recruit only limited new T cells, authors suggested.

The CDR3 is 17 amino acids. From germline, CDR1 is MNHEY and CDR2 SVGAGI. The V end was cut by 0 bases, the J end by 0 bases, with 11 bases between. TCRdb ran MiXCR on the RT-PCR reads and lists one entry per CDR3 protein. Counted here are 400,000 to 650,000 distinct CDR3 sequences, 7.2% occurring once; the ten biggest clones make up 10% to 15%. The sample was PBMCs from blood, taken around 2 years after vaccination. This receptor was taken from a man aged 50 to 69 who received an inactivated influenza vaccine. The V gene is TRBV6-5, the J gene TRBJ2-2, with unresolved D. The CDR3: CASSYSNSPSNTGELFF. As DNA, the CDR3 is TGTGCCAGCAGTTACTCGAATTCCCCCTCGAACACCGGGGAGCTGTTTTTT.